One and the same sample provided the 13 T cell receptor beta chains below, sequenced in a study of metastatic and nonmetastatic thyroid tumors. Each patient went into thyroid surgery without having received any treatment. TCRdb re-analyzed the PCR reads using MiXCR. The sample lists approximately 70,000 clones, more than 3.5% seen once, with approximately 20% in the top ten. Sequencing input: blood. Source of these receptors: a female donor with papillary thyroid cancer or a benign thyroid nodule (not recorded which). Some clones in this sample may be carry-over from other donors' samples.

This clone was recorded many times. The chain has TRBV5-1 and TRBJ2-5; D is unclear. Trimming took off 4 bases at V and 5 bases at J, with 15 bases between the two ends. The CDR3 length is 14 residues. From germline, CDR1 is SGHRS and CDR2 YFSETQ. The CDR3 is CASSGGGLMETQYF. As DNA, the CDR3 is TGCGCCAGCAGCGGTGGTGGTTTGATGGAGACCCAGTACTTC.

This clone was picked up many times. The chain is built from TRBV29-1 and TRBJ2-3, with 10 bases lining up with TRBD2. V was pared by 7 bases and J by 4 bases, with 11 bases of the junction left unmatched. The CDR3 runs 15 residues. CDR1 is SQVTM and CDR2 is ANQGSEA in the germline V gene. Here the CDR3 reads CSGGGSSGSPDTQYF. The CDR3, as DNA: TGCAGCGGGGGCGGGTCTAGCGGGAGCCCAGATACGCAGTATTTT.

This clone was counted only a few times. A much more abundant neighbour one base away suggests this may be a read error. The gene calls are TRBV13 and TRBJ2-3; a possible D gene is TRBD1 (5 bases). Germline V CDR1 and CDR2: PRHDT, FYEKMQ (reference sequence). The CDR3 length is 16 residues. CDR3 DNA sequence: TGTGCCTGCAGCTTACGACAGCTACCTAGCACAGATACGCAGTATTTT. As protein: CACSLRQLPSTDTQYF.

As regards this clone: Being one base from a much bigger clone, this may be a read error. This rearrangement joins TRBV7-9 to TRBJ2-5, with 11 positions matching TRBD1. The CDR3 runs 15 residues. Germline-derived CDR1 and CDR2 are SEHNR and FQNEAQ (reference sequence). DNA for the CDR3: TGTGCCAGCAGCTACAGGACAGGGGGCCAAGAGACCAAGTACTTC. It yields the protein CASSYRTGGQETKYF. Supplemented by reference TRBV7-9 and TRBJ2-5, the full variable domain reads DTGVSQNPRHKITKRGQNVTFRCDPISEHNRLYWYRQTLGQGPEFLTYFQNEAQLEKSRLLSDRFSAERPKGSFSTLEIQRTEQGDSAMYLCASSYRTGGQETKYFGPGTRLLVL.

This clone was observed a handful of times. V is TRBV12-3 or TRBV12-4 and J is TRBJ2-6; D remains ambiguous. The CDR3 covers 15 residues. V dropped 5 bases and J dropped 2 bases, with 10 bases sitting between them. The CDR3 DNA reads as TGTGCCAGCAGTCTTACTTGGACTGGGGCCAACGTCCTGACTTTC. Encoded protein: CASSLTWTGANVLTF.

In the case of this clone: It may be a read error: a sequence one base away is much more abundant. The chain links TRBV30 to TRBJ2-3, with 13 positions matching TRBD2. CDR1 and CDR2 (germline): GTSNPN, SVGIG (reference sequence). CDR3 length: 15 residues. The trim removed 6 bases at V and 0 bases at J, leaving 3 bases unmatched. Written as DNA, the CDR3 is TGTGCCTGTACTAGCGGGAGGGCGAGCACAGATACGCAGTATTTT. Translating it yields CACTSGRASTDTQYF.

This clone was observed a few times. The J gene is TRBJ1-1, the V gene TRBV6-2 or TRBV6-3; perhaps TRBD1 as D (5 bases). The CDR3 loop spans 16 amino acids. V was pared by 6 bases and J by 3 bases, with 20 bases between. Germline CDR1 is MNHEY and CDR2 is SVGEGT. CDR3 protein: CASRCERGGWDTEAFF. DNA for the CDR3: TGTGCCAGCAGATGTGAACGGGGGGGGTGGGACACTGAAGCTTTCTTT.

The chain joins TRBV20-1 to TRBJ2-3; D is tentatively TRBD1 or TRBD2 (5 bases each). This CDR3 has 12 residues. Trimming removed 3 bases at V and 2 bases at J, with 6 bases between. The germline V gene has CDR1 DFQATT and CDR2 SNEGSKA (reference sequence). The CDR3 region has the DNA TGCAGTGCTAGCGGGGCCACAGATACGCAGTATTTT. It encodes CSASGATDTQYF.

This clone was counted a few times. An end of the junction does not agree with germline; a read error may underlie this. The J gene is TRBJ1-5, the V gene TRBV5-1; D is undetermined. The germline CDR1 and CDR2 sequences are SGHRS and YFSETQ. CDR3 length equals 14 residues. The CDR3: CASSLTRGDQPQHF. The CDR3 bases are TGTGCCAGCAGCCTAACTCGAGGCGATCAGCCCCAGCATTTT.

This chain links TRBV6-1 with TRBJ2-3; D not resolved. There are 13 residues in the CDR3. The ends were cut back, 2 bases at V and 11 bases at J, with 14 bases in the middle. The germline gives CDR1 MNHNS, CDR2 SASEGT. CDR3: CASSEMRSYEQYF. The CDR3 coding sequence is TGTGCCAGCAGTGAAATGAGGAGCTACGAGCAGTATTTT.

This clone was detected many times. The CDR3 DNA reads as TGTGCCAGCAGCCACGATGGACTAGCCACCGGGGAGCTGTTTTTT. Its translation is CASSHDGLATGELFF. The chain has TRBV3-1 and TRBJ2-2, with 8 bases fitting TRBD2. This CDR3 comprises 15 residues. Germline CDR1 and CDR2: LGHDT and YNNKEL (reference sequence). With V trimmed by 3 bases and J by 4 bases, 4 bases remained unmatched.

This clone occurred many times. The V gene is TRBV6-1, the J gene TRBJ1-3, with TRBD1 matching over 7 bases. Germline CDR1 and CDR2: MNHNS and SASEGT. The CDR3 runs 15 residues. Losses at the gene ends were 5 bases for V and 5 bases for J; bases not matched to a gene: 9. For the CDR3, the DNA is TGTGCCAGCAGTCTTACCGAACAGGGGAGAAACACCATATATTTT. This codes for CASSLTEQGRNTIYF.

In its sample, this clone was seen a few times. A much larger clone lies one base from this, so it may be a read error. The chain couples TRBV4-1 to TRBJ2-1; 9 bases fit TRBD2. Germline V gene sequence: CDR1 MGHRA, CDR2 YSYEKL. CDR3 size: 16 residues. CDR3 loop: CASSQVSGSSYNEHFF. The DNA of the CDR3 is TGCGCCAGCAGCCAAGTTAGCGGGAGCTCCTACAATGAGCACTTCTTC.